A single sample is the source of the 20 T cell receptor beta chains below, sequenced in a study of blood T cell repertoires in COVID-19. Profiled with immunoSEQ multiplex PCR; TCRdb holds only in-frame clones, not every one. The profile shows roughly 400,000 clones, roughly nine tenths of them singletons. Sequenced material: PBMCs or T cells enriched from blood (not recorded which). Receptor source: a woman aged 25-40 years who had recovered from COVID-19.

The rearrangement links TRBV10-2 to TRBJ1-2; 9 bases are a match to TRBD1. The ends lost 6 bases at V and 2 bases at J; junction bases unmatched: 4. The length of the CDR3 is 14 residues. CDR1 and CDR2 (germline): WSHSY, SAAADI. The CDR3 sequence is CASRGGQGNYGYTF. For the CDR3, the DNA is TGCGCCAGCAGGGGGGGACAGGGCAACTATGGCTACACCTTC.

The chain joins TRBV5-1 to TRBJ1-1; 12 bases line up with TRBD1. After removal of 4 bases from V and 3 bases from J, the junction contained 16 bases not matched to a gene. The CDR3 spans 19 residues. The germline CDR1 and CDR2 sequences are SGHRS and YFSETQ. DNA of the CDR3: TGCGCCAGCAGCCGACGAGCTGGGACAGGGGGCGCGGTCGACACTGAAGCTTTCTTT. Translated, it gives CASSRRAGTGGAVDTEAFF.

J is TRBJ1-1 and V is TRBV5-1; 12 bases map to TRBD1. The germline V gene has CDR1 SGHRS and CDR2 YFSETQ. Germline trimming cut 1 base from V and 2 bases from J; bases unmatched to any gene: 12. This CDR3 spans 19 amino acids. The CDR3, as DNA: TGCGCCAGCAGCTTGAGCCCGATTCGGGACAGGGGGCGTAACACTGAAGCTTTCTTT. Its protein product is CASSLSPIRDRGRNTEAFF. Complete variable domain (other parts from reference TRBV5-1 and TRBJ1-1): KAGVTQTPRYLIKTRGQQVTLSCSPISGHRSVSWYQQTPGQGLQFLFEYFSETQRNKGNFPGRFSGRQFSNSRSEMNVSTLELGDSALYLCASSLSPIRDRGRNTEAFFGQGTRLTVV.

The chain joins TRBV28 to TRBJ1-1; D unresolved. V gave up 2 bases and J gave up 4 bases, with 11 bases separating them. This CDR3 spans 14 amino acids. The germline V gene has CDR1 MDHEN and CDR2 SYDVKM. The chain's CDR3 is CASSLDPPSTEAFF. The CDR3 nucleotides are TGTGCCAGCAGTTTAGATCCACCGAGCACTGAAGCTTTCTTT.

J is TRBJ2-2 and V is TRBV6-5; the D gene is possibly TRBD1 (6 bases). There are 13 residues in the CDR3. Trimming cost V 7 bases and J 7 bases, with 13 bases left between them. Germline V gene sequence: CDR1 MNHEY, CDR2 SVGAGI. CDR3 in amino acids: CASTGTPNGELFF. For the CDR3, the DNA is TGTGCCAGCACCGGGACACCAAACGGGGAGCTGTTTTTT.

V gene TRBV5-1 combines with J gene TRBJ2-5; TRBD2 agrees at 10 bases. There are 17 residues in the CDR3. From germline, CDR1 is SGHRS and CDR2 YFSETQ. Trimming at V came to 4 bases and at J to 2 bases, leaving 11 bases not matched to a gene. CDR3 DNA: TGCGCCAGCAGCCGATTAGCGGGGGGACACGATCAAGAGACCCAGTACTTC. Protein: CASSRLAGGHDQETQYF.

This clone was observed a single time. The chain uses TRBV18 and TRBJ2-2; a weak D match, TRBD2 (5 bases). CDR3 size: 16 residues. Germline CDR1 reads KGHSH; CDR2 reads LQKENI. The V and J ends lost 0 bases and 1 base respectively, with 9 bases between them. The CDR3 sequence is CASSPPSGLNTGELFF. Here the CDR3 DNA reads TGTGCCAGCTCACCACCCAGCGGCTTGAACACCGGGGAGCTGTTTTTT.

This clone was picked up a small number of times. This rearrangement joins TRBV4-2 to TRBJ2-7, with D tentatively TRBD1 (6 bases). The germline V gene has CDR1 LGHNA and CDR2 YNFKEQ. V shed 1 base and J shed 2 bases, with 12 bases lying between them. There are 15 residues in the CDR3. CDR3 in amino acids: CASSQGNQGTYEQYF. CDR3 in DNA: TGTGCCAGCAGCCAAGGAAATCAGGGGACCTACGAGCAGTACTTC.

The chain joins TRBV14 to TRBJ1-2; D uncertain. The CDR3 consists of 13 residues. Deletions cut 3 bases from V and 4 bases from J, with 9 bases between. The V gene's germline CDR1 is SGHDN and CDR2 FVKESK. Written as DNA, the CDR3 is TGTGCCAGCAGCCATACAATCCGCTATGGCTACACCTTC. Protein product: CASSHTIRYGYTF.

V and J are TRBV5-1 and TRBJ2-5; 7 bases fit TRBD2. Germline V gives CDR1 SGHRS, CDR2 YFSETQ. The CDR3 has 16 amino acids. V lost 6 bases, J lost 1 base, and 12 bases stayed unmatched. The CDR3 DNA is TGCGCCAGCACTTCTCTTCGGGGGGATACCCAAGAGACCCAGTACTTC. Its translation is CASTSLRGDTQETQYF.

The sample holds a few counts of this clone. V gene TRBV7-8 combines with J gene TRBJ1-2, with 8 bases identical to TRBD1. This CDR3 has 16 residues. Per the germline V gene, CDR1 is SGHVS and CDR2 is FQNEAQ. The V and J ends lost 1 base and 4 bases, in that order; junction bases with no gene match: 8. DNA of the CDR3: TGTGCCAGCAGCTTAGGGGCAGGGGGCGTCGTCTATGGCTACACCTTC. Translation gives CASSLGAGGVVYGYTF.

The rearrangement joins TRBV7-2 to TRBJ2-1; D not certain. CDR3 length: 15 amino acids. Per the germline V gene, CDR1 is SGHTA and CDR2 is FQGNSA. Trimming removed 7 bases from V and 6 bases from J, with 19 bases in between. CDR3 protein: CASIRRVVRGNEQFF. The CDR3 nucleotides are TGTGCCAGCATCCGGCGAGTAGTGCGCGGCAATGAGCAGTTCTTC.

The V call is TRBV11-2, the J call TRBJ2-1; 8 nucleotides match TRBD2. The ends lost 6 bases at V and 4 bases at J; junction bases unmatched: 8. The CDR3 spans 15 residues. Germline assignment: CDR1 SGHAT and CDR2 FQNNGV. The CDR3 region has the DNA TGTGCCAGCAGTTTCCTGGGACTAGATTACAATGAGCAGTTCTTC. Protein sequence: CASSFLGLDYNEQFF.

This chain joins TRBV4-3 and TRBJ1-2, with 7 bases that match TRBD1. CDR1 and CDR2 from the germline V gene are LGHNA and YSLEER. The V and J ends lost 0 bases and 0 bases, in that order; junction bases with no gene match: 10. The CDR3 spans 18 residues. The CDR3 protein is CASSQDLLRTGANYGYTF. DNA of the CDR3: TGCGCCAGCAGCCAAGATTTGCTACGGACAGGAGCTAACTATGGCTACACCTTC.

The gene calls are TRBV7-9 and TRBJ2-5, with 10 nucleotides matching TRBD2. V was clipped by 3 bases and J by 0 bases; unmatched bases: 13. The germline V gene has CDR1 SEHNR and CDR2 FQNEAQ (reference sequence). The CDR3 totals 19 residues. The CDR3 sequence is CASSFLGRELAGNQETQYF. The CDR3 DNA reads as TGTGCCAGCAGCTTTCTAGGGCGGGAACTAGCGGGAAACCAAGAGACCCAGTACTTC.

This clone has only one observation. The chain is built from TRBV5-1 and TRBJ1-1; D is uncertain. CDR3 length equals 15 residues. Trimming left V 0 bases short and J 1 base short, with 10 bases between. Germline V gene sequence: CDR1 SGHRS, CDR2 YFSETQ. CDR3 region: CASSLAVRSNTEAFF. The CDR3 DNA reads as TGCGCCAGCAGCTTGGCCGTGAGATCGAACACTGAAGCTTTCTTT.

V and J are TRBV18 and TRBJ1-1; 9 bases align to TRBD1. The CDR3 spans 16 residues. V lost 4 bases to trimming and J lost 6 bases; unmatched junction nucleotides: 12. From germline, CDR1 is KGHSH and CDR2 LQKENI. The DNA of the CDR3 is TGTGCCAGCTCACAACCGGGACAGGGTAAGGAATCTGAAGCTTTCTTT. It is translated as CASSQPGQGKESEAFF.

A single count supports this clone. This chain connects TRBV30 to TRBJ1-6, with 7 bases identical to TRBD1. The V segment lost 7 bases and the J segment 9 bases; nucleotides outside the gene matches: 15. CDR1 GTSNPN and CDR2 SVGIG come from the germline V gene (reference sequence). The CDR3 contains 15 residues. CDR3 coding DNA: TGTGCCTCAACCCGCCAAGAGGGGGCAGGTTCACCCCTCCACTTT. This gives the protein CASTRQEGAGSPLHF.

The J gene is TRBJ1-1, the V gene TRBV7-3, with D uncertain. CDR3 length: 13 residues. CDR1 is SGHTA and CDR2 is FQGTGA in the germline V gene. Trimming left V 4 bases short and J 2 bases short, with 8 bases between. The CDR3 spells CASSSHVNTEAFF. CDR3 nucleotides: TGTGCCAGCAGCTCCCATGTTAACACTGAAGCTTTCTTT.

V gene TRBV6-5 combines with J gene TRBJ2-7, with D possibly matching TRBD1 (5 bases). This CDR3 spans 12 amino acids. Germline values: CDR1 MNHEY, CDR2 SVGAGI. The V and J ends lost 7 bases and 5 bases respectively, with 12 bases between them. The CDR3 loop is CASTQQVDEQYF. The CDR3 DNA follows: TGTGCCAGCACCCAACAGGTGGACGAGCAGTACTTC.